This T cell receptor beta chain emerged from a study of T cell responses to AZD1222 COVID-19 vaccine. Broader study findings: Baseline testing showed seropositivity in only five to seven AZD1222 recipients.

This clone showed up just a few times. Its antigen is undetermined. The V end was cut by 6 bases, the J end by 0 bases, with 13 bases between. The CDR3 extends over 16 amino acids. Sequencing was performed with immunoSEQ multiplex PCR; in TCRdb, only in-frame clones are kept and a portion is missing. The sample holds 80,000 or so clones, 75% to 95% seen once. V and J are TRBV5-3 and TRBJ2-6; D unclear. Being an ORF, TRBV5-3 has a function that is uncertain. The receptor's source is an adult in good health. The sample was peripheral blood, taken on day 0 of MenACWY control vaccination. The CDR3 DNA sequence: TGTGCCAGAATAGTTCCCCGGAGCTCTGGGGCCAACGTCCTGACTTTC. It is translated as CARIVPRSSGANVLTF.